Listed here are 28 T cell receptor beta chains from one sample, sequenced in a study of identical twins. TCRdb used MiXCR to reprocess the 5' RACE reads, holding one entry per CDR3 protein. The data hold approximately 530,000 distinct CDR3 sequences, with around 20% observed a single time. A further study also used this sample, focusing on yellow fever vaccine responses in identical twins.

Sequenced input: CD4+ T cells sorted from blood. The receptor set was obtained from a young woman in good health.

The chain employs TRBV12-3 or TRBV12-4 and TRBJ2-3, with a tentative D call TRBD2 (6 bases). The CDR3 extends over 13 amino acids. Trimming took off 4 bases at V and 9 bases at J, with 14 bases between the two ends. CDR3 region: CASSYLRDSTQYF. The CDR3 nucleotides read TGTGCCAGCAGTTATCTCCGGGACTCGACGCAGTATTTT.

This clonotype was counted only a few times. This sequence joins TRBV7-3 and TRBJ2-2, with 7 bases identical to TRBD2. The CDR3 spans 15 residues. V lost 4 bases to trimming and J lost 3 bases; unmatched junction nucleotides: 5. CDR1 SGHTA and CDR2 FQGTGA come from the germline V gene. The chain's CDR3 is CASSSGRFDTGELFF. In DNA form, the CDR3 reads TGTGCCAGCAGCTCCGGGAGGTTCGACACCGGGGAGCTGTTTTTT.

V gene TRBV20-1 combines with J gene TRBJ2-2; 7 nucleotides align to TRBD2. CDR1 DFQATT and CDR2 SNEGSKA come from the germline V gene (reference sequence). CDR3 size: 16 residues. The J segment lost 1 base and the V segment lost 3 bases, leaving 8 bases of the junction unmatched. The CDR3 protein is CSARDEGRGNTGELFF. CDR3 DNA sequence: TGCAGTGCTAGGGATGAGGGGAGGGGGAACACCGGGGAGCTGTTTTTT.

The chain employs TRBV28 and TRBJ2-1; 8 bases are a match to TRBD2. J gave up 4 bases and V 5 bases, and 16 bases lay outside the gene matches. Germline loops: CDR1 MDHEN, CDR2 SYDVKM. This CDR3 has 18 amino acids. This chain's CDR3 is CASSRPPLAGIHYNEQFF. The CDR3 DNA reads TGTGCCAGCAGTCGACCCCCCTTAGCGGGGATACATTACAATGAGCAGTTCTTC.

This clonotype was seen a few times. The chain combines TRBV3-1 with TRBJ2-3; 8 nucleotides align to TRBD2. Germline-derived CDR1 and CDR2 are LGHDT and YNNKEL (reference sequence). This CDR3 is built from 14 residues. With V trimmed by 6 bases and J by 3 bases, 5 bases remained unmatched. Written as DNA, the CDR3 is TGTGCCAGCAGGCGGGGGGCTGATACAGATACGCAGTATTTT. Translating gives CASRRGADTDTQYF.

The chain is built from TRBV20-1 and TRBJ1-5; D uncertain. This CDR3 is 14 amino acids long. Germline V gene lookup returns CDR1 DFQATT and CDR2 SNEGSKA (reference sequence). The V gene lost 0 bases and the J gene lost 0 bases, with 6 bases spanning the gap. CDR3 residues: CSAREEGSNQPQHF. The DNA for the CDR3 is TGCAGTGCTAGAGAAGAGGGTAGCAATCAGCCCCAGCATTTT.

This clonotype was picked up a small number of times. The CDR3 is CASSLIRGEAGNEQYF. The CDR3 DNA follows: TGCGCCAGCAGCCTCATAAGAGGGGAGGCAGGGAACGAGCAGTACTTC. The chain couples TRBV4-1 to TRBJ2-7; tentatively, D is TRBD2 (6 bases). CDR1 and CDR2 from the germline V gene are MGHRA and YSYEKL. The V end lost 4 bases, the J end lost 5 bases, and 21 bases lay between the germline ends. The CDR3 has 16 amino acids.

This clonotype was seen a few times. This chain joins TRBV2 and TRBJ2-1; perhaps TRBD1 as D (6 bases). The germline gives CDR1 SNHLY, CDR2 FYNNEI. The CDR3 is made up of 16 amino acids. The V and J ends lost 6 bases and 9 bases respectively, with 24 bases between them. CDR3 DNA: TGTGCCAGCAGAAGATTGGACAGCCCTTCTACAATTGAGCAGTTCTTC. Translation gives CASRRLDSPSTIEQFF.

The chain combines TRBV15 with TRBJ2-5, with TRBD1 as a possible D gene (5 bases). V was pared by 4 bases and J by 5 bases, with 11 bases between. Germline V CDR1 and CDR2: LNHNV, YYDKDF (reference sequence). There are 13 residues in the CDR3. CDR3 in DNA: TGTGCCACCAGCAAAGACAGTCCTGAGACCCAGTACTTC. Its protein product is CATSKDSPETQYF.

V gene TRBV20-1 combines with J gene TRBJ2-5; D uncertain. Trimming removed 1 base from V and 2 bases from J, with 14 bases in between. This CDR3 is 15 amino acids long. Germline V CDR1 and CDR2: DFQATT, SNEGSKA (reference sequence). The chain's CDR3 is CSARGWTEPQETQYF. Written as DNA, the CDR3 is TGCAGTGCTAGAGGCTGGACCGAACCTCAAGAGACCCAGTACTTC.

This clonotype came up a few times. V gene TRBV7-9 combines with J gene TRBJ1-4; D may be TRBD1 (5 bases). V was shortened by 2 bases and J by 4 bases, with 8 bases between the two germline ends. In germline, CDR1 is SEHNR, CDR2 FQNEAQ (reference sequence). CDR3 length: 14 residues. CDR3 DNA sequence: TGTGCCAGCAGCTTAAAAGGGGTTAATGAAAAACTGTTTTTT. Amino acids: CASSLKGVNEKLFF.

The chain is built from TRBV12-3 or TRBV12-4 and TRBJ2-2; 12 bases align to TRBD2. The CDR3 is 16 amino acids. The ends lost 5 bases at V and 5 bases at J; junction bases unmatched: 6. CDR3 sequence reads: CASSMGLAGGTGELFF. In nucleotides, the CDR3 is TGTGCCAGCAGTATGGGACTAGCGGGTGGGACCGGGGAGCTGTTTTTT.

The chain joins TRBV11-2 to TRBJ2-1; maybe TRBD2 (6 bases). V lost 3 bases to trimming and J lost 2 bases, with 11 bases between them. This CDR3 spans 15 amino acids. Per germline, CDR1 SGHAT and CDR2 FQNNGV. CDR3 sequence: CASSFGDFTYNEQFF. DNA of the CDR3: TGTGCCAGCAGCTTTGGGGACTTTACCTACAATGAGCAGTTCTTC.

The chain joins TRBV5-1 to TRBJ2-1; 7 nucleotides align to TRBD2. The CDR3 is made up of 16 amino acids. Germline trimming cut 1 base from V and 0 bases from J; bases unmatched to any gene: 4. The germline V gene encodes CDR1 SGHRS and CDR2 YFSETQ. DNA of the CDR3: TGCGCCAGCAGCTTGCTAGCGGTACTCTCCTACAATGAGCAGTTCTTC. It codes for CASSLLAVLSYNEQFF.

The gene calls are TRBV15 and TRBJ2-1, with 10 bases that match TRBD2. With V trimmed by 7 bases and J by 6 bases, 12 bases remained unmatched. The CDR3 loop spans 16 amino acids. The germline V gene has CDR1 LNHNV and CDR2 YYDKDF (reference sequence). CDR3 in DNA: TGTGCCACCACCAGGGATAGATGGACTAGCGGCAATGAGCAGTTCTTC. Translating gives CATTRDRWTSGNEQFF.

The table lists this clonotype with a few counts. This rearrangement joins TRBV12-3 or TRBV12-4 to TRBJ2-7; TRBD1 matches 8 bases. This CDR3 contains 15 residues. Losses at the gene ends were 6 bases for V and 4 bases for J; bases not matched to a gene: 11. The CDR3 protein is CASRKRTGSPYEQYF. The CDR3, as DNA: TGTGCCAGCAGAAAAAGGACAGGGTCCCCTTACGAGCAGTACTTC.

The rearrangement uses TRBV20-1 and TRBJ2-7, with TRBD2 matching over 7 bases. After removal of 3 bases from V and 0 bases from J, the junction contained 8 bases not matched to a gene. CDR3 size: 15 residues. Germline CDR1 and CDR2: DFQATT and SNEGSKA (reference sequence). The CDR3 region has the DNA TGCAGTGCTAGGCCCCCTAGCGGACCCTCCTACGAGCAGTACTTC. It codes for CSARPPSGPSYEQYF.

This clonotype was detected a few times. This chain joins TRBV29-1 and TRBJ2-1; 8 positions match TRBD1. Germline CDR1 SQVTM, CDR2 ANQGSEA. V dropped 7 bases and J dropped 3; count of bases not matched to a gene: 8. The CDR3 runs to 14 residues. The CDR3 reads CSGWTGQVYNEQFF. The CDR3 DNA reads as TGCAGCGGCTGGACAGGGCAGGTCTACAATGAGCAGTTCTTC.

This chain links TRBV19 with TRBJ2-1; D gene ambiguous. V was cut by 8 bases and J by 4 bases, with 18 bases left in between. CDR1 and CDR2 from the germline V gene are LNHDA and SQIVND (reference sequence). This CDR3 spans 15 amino acids. The DNA for the CDR3 is TGTGCCAGTGCCCCACCGGGTCCCAAATACAATGAGCAGTTCTTC. This translates into CASAPPGPKYNEQFF.

There are many counts of this clonotype. This chain connects TRBV24-1 to TRBJ2-2, with no clear D. Germline V gene sequence: CDR1 KGHDR, CDR2 SFDVKD. Trimming took 3 bases from V and 8 from J, leaving 18 bases between them. The CDR3 length is 16 residues. The chain's CDR3 is CATSDRAASAQGELFF. The CDR3 DNA reads TGTGCCACCAGTGATCGGGCGGCTTCTGCACAAGGGGAGCTGTTTTTT.

The CDR3 nucleotides read TGTGCCAGCAGCTCTCATAAAACGCAGTATTTT. Amino acids: CASSSHKTQYF. The chain has TRBV7-2 and TRBJ2-3; D call uncertain. CDR3 length equals 11 residues. CDR1 and CDR2 (germline): SGHTA, FQGNSA. The germline V and J ends were trimmed by 4 bases and 9 bases, with 8 bases remaining between them.

The chain recombines TRBV11-2 with TRBJ2-1; D is unclear. The CDR3 spans 13 residues. Germline V CDR1 and CDR2: SGHAT, FQNNGV. V was clipped by 4 bases and J by 12 bases, with 16 bases between them. CDR3 sequence reads: CASSSSPVDRQFF. CDR3 nucleotides: TGTGCCAGCAGCTCCTCTCCCGTCGATCGGCAGTTCTTC.

This chain uses TRBV29-1 with TRBJ2-3; D remains ambiguous. Deletions cut 7 bases from V and 2 bases from J, with 10 bases between. Germline CDR1 SQVTM, CDR2 ANQGSEA. This CDR3 has 12 residues. CDR3 sequence reads: CSALRTTDTQYF. Written as DNA, the CDR3 is TGCAGCGCTCTACGAACCACAGATACGCAGTATTTT.

Only a few counts were recorded for this clonotype. V usage is TRBV6-1 and J usage is TRBJ2-2; D uncertain. Germline CDR1 MNHNS, CDR2 SASEGT. V dropped 7 bases and J dropped 9 bases, with 15 bases sitting between them. This CDR3 spans 13 amino acids. The CDR3 protein is CASNIEARRELFF. The CDR3 bases are TGTGCCAGCAATATAGAAGCCCGGCGGGAGCTGTTTTTT.

This chain joins TRBV24-1 and TRBJ2-5, with D possibly TRBD2 on 6 matching bases. Trimming stripped 3 bases from V and 2 bases from J, with 9 bases between. Germline-derived CDR1 and CDR2 are KGHDR and SFDVKD. The CDR3 runs to 14 residues. CDR3 protein: CATSDGGVQETQYF. CDR3 sequence (DNA): TGTGCCACCAGTGATGGCGGGGTACAAGAGACCCAGTACTTC.

The CDR3 DNA reads TGCGCCAGCAGCTTCCAGGGGACTAGCTCCTACAATGAGCAGTTCTTC. Translated, it gives CASSFQGTSSYNEQFF. This chain uses TRBV5-1 with TRBJ2-1; 8 bases agree with TRBD2. The V and J ends lost 2 bases and 0 bases, in that order; junction bases with no gene match: 4. This CDR3 region has 16 residues. Germline V gene data show CDR1 as SGHRS and CDR2 as YFSETQ.

V and J are TRBV5-1 and TRBJ1-1; D is unresolved. Trimming stripped 0 bases from V and 3 bases from J, with 12 bases between. CDR3 size: 15 residues. Germline V gene sequence: CDR1 SGHRS, CDR2 YFSETQ. The CDR3 here is CASSLEPARYTEAFF. The CDR3 region has the DNA TGCGCCAGCAGCTTGGAACCCGCACGGTACACTGAAGCTTTCTTT.

V and J are TRBV20-1 and TRBJ2-1, with 9 positions matching TRBD1. The CDR3 loop spans 14 amino acids. The ends lost 6 bases at V and 9 bases at J; junction bases unmatched: 12. Germline V gives CDR1 DFQATT, CDR2 SNEGSKA (reference sequence). The CDR3: CSATPGQGSGEQFF. The CDR3 nucleotides are TGCAGTGCGACCCCGGGACAGGGAAGCGGTGAGCAGTTCTTC.